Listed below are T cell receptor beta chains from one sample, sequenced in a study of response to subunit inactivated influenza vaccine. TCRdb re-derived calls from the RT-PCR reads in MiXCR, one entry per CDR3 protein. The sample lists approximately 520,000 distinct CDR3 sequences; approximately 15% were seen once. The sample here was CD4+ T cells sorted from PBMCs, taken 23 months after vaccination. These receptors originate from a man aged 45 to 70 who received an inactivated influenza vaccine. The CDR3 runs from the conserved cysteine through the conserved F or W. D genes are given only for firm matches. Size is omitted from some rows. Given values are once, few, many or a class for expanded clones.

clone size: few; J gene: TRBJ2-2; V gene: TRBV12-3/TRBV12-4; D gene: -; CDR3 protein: CASSPRSGKTGELFF; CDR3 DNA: TGTGCCAGCAGCCCCAGGTCCGGAAAAACCGGGGAGCTGTTTTTT
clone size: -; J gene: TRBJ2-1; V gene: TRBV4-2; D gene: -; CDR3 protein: CASSQAKSVGEQFF; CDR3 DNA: TGTGCCAGCAGCCAGGCCAAAAGTGTCGGTGAGCAGTTCTTC
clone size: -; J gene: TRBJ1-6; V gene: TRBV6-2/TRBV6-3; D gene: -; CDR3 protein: CASTPDSTNSPLHF; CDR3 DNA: TGTGCCAGCACTCCCGACAGTACTAATTCACCCCTCCACTTT
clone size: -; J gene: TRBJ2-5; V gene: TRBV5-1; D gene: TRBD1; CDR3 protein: CASSSGQGEETQYF; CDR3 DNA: TGCGCCAGCAGCTCGGGACAGGGTGAAGAGACCCAGTACTTC
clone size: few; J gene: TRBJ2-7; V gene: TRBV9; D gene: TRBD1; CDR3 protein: CASSVAWDRGSGEQYF; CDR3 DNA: TGTGCCAGCAGCGTAGCGTGGGACAGGGGTAGTGGCGAGCAGTACTTC
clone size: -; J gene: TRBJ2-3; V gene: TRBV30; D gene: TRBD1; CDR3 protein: CAWSVQGIPTDTQYF; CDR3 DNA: TGTGCCTGGAGTGTACAGGGGATTCCCACAGATACGCAGTATTTT
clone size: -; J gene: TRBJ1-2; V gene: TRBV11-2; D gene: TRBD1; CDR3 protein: CASSSQTGIYGYTF; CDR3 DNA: TGTGCCAGCAGCTCACAGACAGGGATCTATGGCTACACCTTC
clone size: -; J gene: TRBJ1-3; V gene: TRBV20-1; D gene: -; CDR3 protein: CSADPGSGNTIYF; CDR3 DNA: TGCAGTGCCGACCCTGGCTCTGGAAACACCATATATTTT
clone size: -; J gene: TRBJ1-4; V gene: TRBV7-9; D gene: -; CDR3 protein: CASSLVRGEKLFF; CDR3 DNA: TGTGCCAGCAGCTTAGTCCGGGGTGAAAAACTGTTTTTT
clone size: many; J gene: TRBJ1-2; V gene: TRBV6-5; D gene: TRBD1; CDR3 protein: CASSSLTGEGTYGYTF; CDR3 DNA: TGTGCCAGCAGTTCCCTCACAGGGGAGGGTACCTATGGCTACACCTTC
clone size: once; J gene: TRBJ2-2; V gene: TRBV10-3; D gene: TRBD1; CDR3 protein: CAISSKTGSTGELFF; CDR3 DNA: TGTGCCATCAGTTCCAAGACAGGGAGCACCGGGGAGCTGTTTTTT
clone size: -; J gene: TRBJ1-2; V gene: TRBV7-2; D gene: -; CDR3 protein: CASSQRTAGYTF; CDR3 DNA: TGTGCCAGCAGCCAAAGGACAGCAGGCTACACCTTC
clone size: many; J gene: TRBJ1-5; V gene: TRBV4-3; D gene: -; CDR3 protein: CASSQDATSGGNQPQHF; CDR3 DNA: TGCGCCAGCAGCCAAGATGCTACCAGCGGTGGCAATCAGCCCCAGCATTTT
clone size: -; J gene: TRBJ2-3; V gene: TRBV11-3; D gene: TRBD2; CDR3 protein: CASSVAGVPGTQYF; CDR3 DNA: TGTGCCAGCAGCGTCGCGGGGGTACCGGGTACGCAGTATTTT
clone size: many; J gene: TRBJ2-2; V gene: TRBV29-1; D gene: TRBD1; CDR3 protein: CSARTGPTGELFF; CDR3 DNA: TGCAGCGCGCGGACAGGGCCCACCGGGGAGCTGTTTTTT
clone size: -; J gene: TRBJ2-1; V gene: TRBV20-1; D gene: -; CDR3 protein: CSATLDSNNNYNEQFF; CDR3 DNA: TGCAGTGCTACTCTCGACTCGAACAACAATTACAATGAGCAGTTCTTC
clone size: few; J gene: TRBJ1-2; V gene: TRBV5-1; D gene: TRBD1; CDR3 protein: CASSGGQGYGYTF; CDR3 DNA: TGCGCCAGCAGCGGGGGACAGGGTTATGGCTACACCTTC
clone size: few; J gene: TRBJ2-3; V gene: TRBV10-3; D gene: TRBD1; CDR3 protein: CAIRRTGNTDTQYF; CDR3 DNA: TGTGCCATCAGGCGGACAGGGAACACAGATACGCAGTATTTT
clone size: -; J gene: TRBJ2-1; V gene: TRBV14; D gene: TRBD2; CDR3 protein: CASSPREREIYNEQFF; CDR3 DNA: TGTGCCAGCAGCCCGCGGGAGCGGGAGATTTACAATGAGCAGTTCTTC
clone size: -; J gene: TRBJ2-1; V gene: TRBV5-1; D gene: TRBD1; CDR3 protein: CASKAGTGDYNEQFF; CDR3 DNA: TGCGCCAGCAAAGCCGGGACAGGAGATTACAATGAGCAGTTCTTC
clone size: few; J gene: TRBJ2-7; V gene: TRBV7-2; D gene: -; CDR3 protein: CASSLSQATYEQYF; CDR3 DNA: TGTGCCAGCAGCTTATCTCAAGCAACCTACGAGCAGTACTTC
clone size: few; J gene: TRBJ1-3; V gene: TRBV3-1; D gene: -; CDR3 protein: CASSQEFGGTIYF; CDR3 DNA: TGTGCCAGCAGCCAAGAGTTCGGGGGCACCATATATTTT
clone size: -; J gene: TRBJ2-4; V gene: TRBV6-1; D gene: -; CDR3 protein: CASSGESLAKNIQYF; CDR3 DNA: TGTGCCAGCAGTGGTGAAAGCCTAGCCAAAAACATTCAGTACTTC
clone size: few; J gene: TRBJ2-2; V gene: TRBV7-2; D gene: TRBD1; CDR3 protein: CASNVRDRGTGELFF; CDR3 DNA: TGTGCCAGCAACGTCCGGGACAGGGGTACCGGGGAGCTGTTTTTT
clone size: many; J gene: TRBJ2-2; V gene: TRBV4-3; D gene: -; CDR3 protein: CASSQEGVNTGELFF; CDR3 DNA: TGCGCCAGCAGCCAAGAGGGAGTGAACACCGGGGAGCTGTTTTTT
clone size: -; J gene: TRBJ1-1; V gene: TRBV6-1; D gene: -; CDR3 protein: CASSPILGTGNTEAFF; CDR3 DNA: TGTGCCAGCAGCCCGATACTTGGGACGGGGAACACTGAAGCTTTCTTT
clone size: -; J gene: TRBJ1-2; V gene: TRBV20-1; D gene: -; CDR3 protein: CSAFPGTGDVYGYTF; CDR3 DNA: TGCAGTGCTTTTCCCGGGACCGGGGATGTCTATGGCTACACCTTC
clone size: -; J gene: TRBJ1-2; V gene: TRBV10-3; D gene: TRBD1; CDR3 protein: CATSFPGSGGEGYTF; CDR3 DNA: TGTGCCACATCTTTCCCGGGATCAGGGGGCGAGGGCTACACCTTC
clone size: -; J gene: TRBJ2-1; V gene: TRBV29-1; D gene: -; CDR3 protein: CSVDPQRAYNEQFF; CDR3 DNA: TGCAGCGTTGACCCCCAGCGGGCATACAATGAGCAGTTCTTC
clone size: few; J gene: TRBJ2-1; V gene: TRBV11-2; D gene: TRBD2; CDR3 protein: CASKKPGTSGRGSGQFF; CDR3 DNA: TGTGCCAGCAAAAAGCCGGGGACTAGCGGGAGGGGAAGCGGGCAGTTCTTC
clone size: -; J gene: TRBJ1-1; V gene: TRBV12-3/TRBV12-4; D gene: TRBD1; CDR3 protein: CASSVQGVGEAFF; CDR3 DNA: TGTGCCAGCAGTGTCCAGGGGGTTGGTGAAGCTTTCTTT
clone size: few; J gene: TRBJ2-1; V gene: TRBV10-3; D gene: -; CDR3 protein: CAISGRTGISYNEQFF; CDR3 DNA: TGTGCCATCAGTGGCAGGACTGGGATCTCCTACAATGAGCAGTTCTTC
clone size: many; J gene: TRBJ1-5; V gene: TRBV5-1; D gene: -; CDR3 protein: CASSLSPDNQPQHF; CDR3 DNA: TGCGCCAGCAGCTTGTCCCCAGACAATCAGCCCCAGCATTTT
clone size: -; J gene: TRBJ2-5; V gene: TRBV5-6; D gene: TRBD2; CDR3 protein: CASSLPAGVRETQYF; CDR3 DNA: TGTGCCAGCAGCTTGCCAGCGGGGGTACGAGAGACCCAGTACTTC
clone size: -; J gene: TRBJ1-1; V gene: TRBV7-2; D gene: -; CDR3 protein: CASSLVSQGLNTEAFF; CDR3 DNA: TGTGCCAGCAGCTTAGTATCCCAGGGCTTGAACACTGAAGCTTTCTTT
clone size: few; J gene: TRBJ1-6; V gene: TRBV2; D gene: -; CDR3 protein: CASSEQAGSYSPLHF; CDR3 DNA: TGTGCCAGCAGTGAACAGGCAGGGAGTTATTCACCCCTCCACTTT
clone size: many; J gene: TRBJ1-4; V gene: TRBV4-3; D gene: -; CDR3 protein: CASSQDRPAGTTNEKLFF; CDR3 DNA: TGCGCCAGCAGCCAAGATAGGCCGGCAGGCACAACTAATGAAAAACTGTTTTTT
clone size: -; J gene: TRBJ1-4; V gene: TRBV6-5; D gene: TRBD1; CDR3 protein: CASSYSQGQGALGEKLFF; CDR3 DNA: TGTGCCAGCAGTTACTCCCAGGGACAGGGGGCATTAGGAGAAAAACTGTTTTTT
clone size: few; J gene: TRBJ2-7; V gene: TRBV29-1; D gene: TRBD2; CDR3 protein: CSVLRAGAQYEQYF; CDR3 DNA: TGCAGCGTGCTAAGGGCGGGAGCTCAATACGAGCAGTACTTC
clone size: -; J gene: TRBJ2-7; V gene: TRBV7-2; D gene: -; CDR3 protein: CASSLDGSSFDEQYF; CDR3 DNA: TGTGCCAGCAGCTTAGACGGGAGCAGCTTCGACGAGCAGTACTTC
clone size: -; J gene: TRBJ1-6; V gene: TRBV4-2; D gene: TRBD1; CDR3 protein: CASSQDSMTGQGSPLHF; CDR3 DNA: TGTGCCAGCAGCCAAGATTCTATGACAGGGCAGGGTTCACCCCTCCACTTT
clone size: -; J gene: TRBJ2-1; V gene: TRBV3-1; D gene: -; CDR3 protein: CASSQTGNSYNEQFF; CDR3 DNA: TGTGCCAGCAGCCAGACAGGTAACTCCTACAATGAGCAGTTCTTC
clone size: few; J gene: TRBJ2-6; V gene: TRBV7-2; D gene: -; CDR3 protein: CASSLERAGANVLTF; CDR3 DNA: TGTGCCAGCAGCTTAGAAAGGGCCGGGGCCAACGTCCTGACTTTC
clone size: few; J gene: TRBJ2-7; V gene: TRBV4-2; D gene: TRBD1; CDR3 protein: CASSQELRGYYEQYF; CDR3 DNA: TGTGCCAGCAGCCAAGAGCTCAGGGGGTACTACGAGCAGTACTTC
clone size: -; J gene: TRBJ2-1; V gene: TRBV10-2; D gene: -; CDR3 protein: CASGYDGYNEQFF; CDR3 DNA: TGCGCCAGCGGGTATGACGGGTACAATGAGCAGTTCTTC
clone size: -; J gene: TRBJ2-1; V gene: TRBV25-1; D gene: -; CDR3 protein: CASSESSQAKDEQFF; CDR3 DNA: TGTGCCAGCAGTGAATCGTCACAGGCTAAGGATGAGCAGTTCTTC